This T cell receptor (beta chain) was captured in a study of beta chain features in type 1 diabetes. General study points: The naive, central memory and Treg TCRB repertoires of patients appeared to be more similar to one another than those of healthy donors. It was possible that PCR favored shorter templates, equally so in patients and controls.

The authors reverse transcribed all of the isolated RNA, so sequencing captured expressed TCRB transcripts. Clones were read by immunoSEQ multiplex PCR, and TCRdb kept only the in-frame ones, dropping some. Here the sample spans 350,000 to 400,000 clones, around 15% being singletons. The CDR3 spans 14 residues. V shed 8 bases and J shed 0 bases, with 16 bases lying between them. CDR1 is GTSNPN and CDR2 is SVGIG in the germline V gene (reference sequence). A few counts support this clone. The antigen is unknown. Sequenced: naive CD4+ T cells from blood. This chain joins TRBV30 and TRBJ1-2; tentative D call: TRBD1 (5 bases). The receptor was isolated from a woman aged 18-29 years in good health. CDR3 loop: CALEGGATNYGYTF. CDR3 nucleotides: TGTGCCCTGGAAGGTGGGGCCACTAACTATGGCTACACCTTC.